Sequencing of this T cell receptor (beta chain) was carried out in a study of T-cell reconstitution after alpha-beta-depleted transplantation in children. CDR3 length: 17 amino acids. Concerning this clonotype: Its cognate antigen is unknown.

Findings and limits, study-wide: Expanded graft clones, several hundred of them, were reportedly the source of alpha-beta T cells about two months after transplant.

It was with unique molecular identifiers that the TCRbeta library was prepared. TCRdb used MiXCR to reprocess the PCR reads, holding one entry per CDR3 protein. Of a few hundred thousand distinct CDR3 sequences detected, more than 20% appear once; the ten largest clones hold around a third. This specimen consisted of PBMCs, obtained before TCRalphabeta/CD19-depleted stem cell transplant. The rearrangement uses TRBV21-1 and TRBJ2-1; no check of the table's D call, TRBD2, against the DNA was made. TRBV21-1 corresponds to a pseudogene. This receptor was obtained from a boy under three years old with Wiskott-Aldrich syndrome, due to receive a stem cell transplant. The CDR3 protein is CASSQGLAGGHHNEQFF. Written as DNA, the CDR3 is TGTGCCAGCAGCCAGGGACTAGCGGGAGGGCACCACAATGAGCAGTTCTTC.